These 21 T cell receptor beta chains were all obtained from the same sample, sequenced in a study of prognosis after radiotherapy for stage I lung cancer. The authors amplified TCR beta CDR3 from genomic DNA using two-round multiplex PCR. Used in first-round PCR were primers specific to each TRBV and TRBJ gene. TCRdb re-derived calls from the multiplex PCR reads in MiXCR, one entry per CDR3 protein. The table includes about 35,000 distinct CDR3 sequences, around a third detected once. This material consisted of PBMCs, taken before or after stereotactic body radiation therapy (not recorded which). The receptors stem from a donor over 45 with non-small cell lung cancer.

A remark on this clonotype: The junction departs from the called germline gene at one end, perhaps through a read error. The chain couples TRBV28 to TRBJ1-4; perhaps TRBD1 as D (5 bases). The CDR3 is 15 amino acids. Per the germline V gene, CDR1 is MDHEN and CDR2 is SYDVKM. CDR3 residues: CASSSRDPSSEKPFF. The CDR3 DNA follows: TGTGCCAGCAGTTCCAGGGACCCTTCTAGTGAAAAACCGTTTTTT.

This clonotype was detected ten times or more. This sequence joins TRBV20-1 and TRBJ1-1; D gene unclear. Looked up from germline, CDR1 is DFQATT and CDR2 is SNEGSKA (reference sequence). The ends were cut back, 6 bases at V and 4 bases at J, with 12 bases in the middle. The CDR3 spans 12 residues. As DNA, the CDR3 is TGCAGTGCGGGAGGACGGGGCACTGAAGCTTTCTTT. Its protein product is CSAGGRGTEAFF.

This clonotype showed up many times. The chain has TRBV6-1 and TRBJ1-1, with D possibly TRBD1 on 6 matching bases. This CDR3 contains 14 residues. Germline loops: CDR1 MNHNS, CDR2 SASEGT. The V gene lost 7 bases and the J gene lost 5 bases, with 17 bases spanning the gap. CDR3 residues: CASIEDRSFTEAFF. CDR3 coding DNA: TGTGCCAGCATCGAAGACAGGAGTTTTACTGAAGCTTTCTTT.

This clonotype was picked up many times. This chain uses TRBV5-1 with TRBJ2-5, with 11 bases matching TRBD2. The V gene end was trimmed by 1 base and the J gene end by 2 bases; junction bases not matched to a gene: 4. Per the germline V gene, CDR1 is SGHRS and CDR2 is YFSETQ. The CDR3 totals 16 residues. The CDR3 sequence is CASSLMLAGGQETQYF. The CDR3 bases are TGCGCCAGCAGCTTGATGCTAGCGGGGGGTCAAGAGACCCAGTACTTC.

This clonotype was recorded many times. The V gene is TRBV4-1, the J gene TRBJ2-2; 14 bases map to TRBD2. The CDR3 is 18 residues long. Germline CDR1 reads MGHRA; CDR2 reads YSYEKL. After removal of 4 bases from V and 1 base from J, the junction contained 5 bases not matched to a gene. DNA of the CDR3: TGCGCCAGCAGCCGCTACGGGACTAGCGGGGGGAACACCGGGGAGCTGTTTTTT. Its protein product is CASSRYGTSGGNTGELFF.

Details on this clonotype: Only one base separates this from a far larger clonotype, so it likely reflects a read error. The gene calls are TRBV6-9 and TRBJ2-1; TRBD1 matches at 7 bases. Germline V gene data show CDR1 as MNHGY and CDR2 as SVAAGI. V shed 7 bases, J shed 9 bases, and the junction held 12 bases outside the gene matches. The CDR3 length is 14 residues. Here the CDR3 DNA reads TGTGCCAGCAACCAACCGGACAGGCTCGGTGAGCAGTTCTTC. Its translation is CASNQPDRLGEQFF.

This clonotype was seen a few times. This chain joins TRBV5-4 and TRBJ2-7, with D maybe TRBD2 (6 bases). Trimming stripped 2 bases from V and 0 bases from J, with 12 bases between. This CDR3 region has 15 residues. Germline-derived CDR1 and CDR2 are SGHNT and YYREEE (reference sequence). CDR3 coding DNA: TGTGCCAGCAGCTTAGCGGGTTCTAGCTCCTACGAGCAGTACTTC. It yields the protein CASSLAGSSSYEQYF.

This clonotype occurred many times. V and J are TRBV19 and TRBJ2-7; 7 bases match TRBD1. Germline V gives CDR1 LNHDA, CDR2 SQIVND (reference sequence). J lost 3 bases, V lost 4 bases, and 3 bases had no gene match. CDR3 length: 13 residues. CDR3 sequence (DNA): TGTGCCAGTAGTAACAGGGGCCGCTACGAGCAGTACTTC. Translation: CASSNRGRYEQYF. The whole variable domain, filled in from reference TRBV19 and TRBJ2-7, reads DGGITQSPKYLFRKEGQNVTLSCEQNLNHDAMYWYRQDPGQGLRLIYYSQIVNDFQKGDIAEGYSVSREKKESFPLTVTSAQKNPTAFYLCASSNRGRYEQYFGPGTRLTVT.

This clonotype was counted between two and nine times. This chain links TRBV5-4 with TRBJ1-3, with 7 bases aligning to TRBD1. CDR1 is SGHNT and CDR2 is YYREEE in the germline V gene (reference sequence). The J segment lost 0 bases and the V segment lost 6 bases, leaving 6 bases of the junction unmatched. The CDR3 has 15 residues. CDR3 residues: CASKRGDSSGNTIYF. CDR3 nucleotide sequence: TGTGCCAGCAAGAGGGGGGACAGCTCTGGAAACACCATATATTTT.

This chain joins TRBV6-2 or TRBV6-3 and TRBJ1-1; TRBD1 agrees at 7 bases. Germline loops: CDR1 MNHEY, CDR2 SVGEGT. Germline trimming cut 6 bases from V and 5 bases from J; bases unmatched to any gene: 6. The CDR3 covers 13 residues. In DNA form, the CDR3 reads TGTGCCAGCAGCCCCGGGACAGATACTGAAGCTTTCTTT. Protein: CASSPGTDTEAFF.

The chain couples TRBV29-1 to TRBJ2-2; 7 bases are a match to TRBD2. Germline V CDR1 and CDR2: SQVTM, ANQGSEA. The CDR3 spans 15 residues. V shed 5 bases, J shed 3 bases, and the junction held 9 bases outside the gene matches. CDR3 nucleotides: TGCAGCGTTTCTAGAGGCGGGGGTGACACCGGGGAGCTGTTTTTT. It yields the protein CSVSRGGGDTGELFF.

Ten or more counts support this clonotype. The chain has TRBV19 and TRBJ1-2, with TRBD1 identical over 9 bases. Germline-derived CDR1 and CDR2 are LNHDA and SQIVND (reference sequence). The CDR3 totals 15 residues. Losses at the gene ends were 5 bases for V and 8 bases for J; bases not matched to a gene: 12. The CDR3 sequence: CASSPRTGEVWGYTF. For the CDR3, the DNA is TGTGCCAGTAGTCCCCGGACAGGGGAGGTTTGGGGCTACACCTTC.

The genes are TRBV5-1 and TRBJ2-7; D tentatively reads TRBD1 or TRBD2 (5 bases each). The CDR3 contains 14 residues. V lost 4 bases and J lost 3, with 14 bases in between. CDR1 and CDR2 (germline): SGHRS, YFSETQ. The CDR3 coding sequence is TGCGCCAGCAGCCCCCCGGGGACCCACTACGAGCAGTACTTC. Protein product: CASSPPGTHYEQYF.

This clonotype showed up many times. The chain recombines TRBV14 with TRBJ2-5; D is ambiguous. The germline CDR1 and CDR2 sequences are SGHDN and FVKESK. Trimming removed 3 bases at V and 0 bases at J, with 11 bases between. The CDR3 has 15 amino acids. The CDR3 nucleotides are TGTGCCAGCAGCCACGGTCGATCCCACCAAGAGACCCAGTACTTC. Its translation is CASSHGRSHQETQYF.

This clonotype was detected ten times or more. CDR3 sequence (DNA): TGTGCCAGCAGACAGGGGGTCGGCACTGAAGCTTTCTTT. Protein: CASRQGVGTEAFF. The chain links TRBV6-1 to TRBJ1-1, with 8 positions matching TRBD1. With 6 bases clipped from V and 4 bases from J, the junction kept 4 bases outside the gene matches. CDR3 length equals 13 residues. CDR1 and CDR2 (germline): MNHNS, SASEGT.

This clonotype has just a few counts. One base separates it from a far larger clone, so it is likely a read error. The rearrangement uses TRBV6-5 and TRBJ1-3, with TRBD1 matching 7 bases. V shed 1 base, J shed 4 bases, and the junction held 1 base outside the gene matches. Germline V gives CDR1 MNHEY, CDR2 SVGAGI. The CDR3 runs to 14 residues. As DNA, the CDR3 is TGTGCCAGCAGTTACTGGACAGGCGGAAACACCATATATTTT. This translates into CASSYWTGGNTIYF.

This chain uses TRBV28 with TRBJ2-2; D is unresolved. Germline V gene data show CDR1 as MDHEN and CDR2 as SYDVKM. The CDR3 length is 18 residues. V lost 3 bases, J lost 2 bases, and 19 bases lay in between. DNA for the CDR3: TGTGCCAGCAGTTTGAGTTCTTCCGAGCAGACTAACACCGGGGAGCTGTTTTTT. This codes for CASSLSSSEQTNTGELFF.

The CDR3 sequence is CSARPGGDQPQHF. CDR3 coding DNA: TGCAGTGCTAGACCGGGGGGGGATCAGCCCCAGCATTTT. This sequence joins TRBV20-1 and TRBJ1-5, with TRBD1 as a possible D gene (5 bases). CDR3 length equals 13 residues. Trimming took 2 bases from V and 5 from J, leaving 10 bases between them. Germline lookup yields CDR1 DFQATT and CDR2 SNEGSKA (reference sequence).

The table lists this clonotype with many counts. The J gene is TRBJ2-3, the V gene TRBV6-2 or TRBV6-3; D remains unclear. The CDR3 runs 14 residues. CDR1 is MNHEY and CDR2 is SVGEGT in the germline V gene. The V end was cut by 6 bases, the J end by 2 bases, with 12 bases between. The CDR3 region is CASSRALNTDTQYF. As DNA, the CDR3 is TGTGCCAGCAGCCGGGCCCTCAACACAGATACGCAGTATTTT.

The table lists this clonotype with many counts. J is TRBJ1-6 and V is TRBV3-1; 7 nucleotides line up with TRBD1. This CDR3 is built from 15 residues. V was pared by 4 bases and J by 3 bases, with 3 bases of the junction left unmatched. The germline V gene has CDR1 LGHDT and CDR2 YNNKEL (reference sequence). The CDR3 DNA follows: TGTGCCAGCAGCCCCCGGGACAGCTATAATTCACCCCTCCACTTT. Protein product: CASSPRDSYNSPLHF.

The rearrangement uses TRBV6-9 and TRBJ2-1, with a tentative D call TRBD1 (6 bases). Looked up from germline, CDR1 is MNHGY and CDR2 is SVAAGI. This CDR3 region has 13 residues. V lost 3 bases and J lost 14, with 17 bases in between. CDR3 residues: CASSYSPGTTEFF. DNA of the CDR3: TGTGCCAGCAGTTACTCTCCAGGGACAACCGAGTTCTTC.